The rows below give T cell receptor beta chains drawn from one sample of a study of breast tumors, draining lymph nodes, adjacent tissues. TCRdb independently ran MiXCR on the multiplex PCR reads; one entry per CDR3 protein. The sample holds some 120,000 distinct CDR3 sequences, just under 20% seen once. The sample was axillary lymph node tissue. All receptors come from a female donor with breast cancer. Some clones in this sample may be carry-over from other donors' samples. Each CDR3 is given with its conserved first and last residue. A D gene is named only where the DNA matches it firmly. Clone size appears in some rows only: once, few, many, or a class for an expanded clone.

V gene	D gene	clone size	J gene	CDR3 DNA	CDR3 protein
TRBV7-3	.	many	TRBJ2-1	TGTGCCAGCAGCTTATTGGGGGATACCTACAATGAGCAGTTCTTC	CASSLLGDTYNEQFF
TRBV20-1	TRBD1	many	TRBJ1-5	TGCAGTGCTAGAAGACAGGGTCATCAGCCCCAGCATTTT	CSARRQGHQPQHF
TRBV7-3	.	.	TRBJ1-1	TGTGCCAGCAGCTTACTTGCAGGGCAAGGGACTGAAGCTTTCTTT	CASSLLAGQGTEAFF
TRBV7-3	.	many	TRBJ2-6	TGTGCCAGCAGCTTTACTGGGAGCTCTGGGGCCAACGTCCTGACTTTC	CASSFTGSSGANVLTF
TRBV20-1	TRBD1	many	TRBJ2-7	TGCAGTGCCCGGCGGGGACAGGGGTTTTACGAGCAGTACTTC	CSARRGQGFYEQYF
TRBV20-1	.	few	TRBJ2-4	TGCAGTGCTAGAGCCCCGACAGCGCCTCTGGACATTCAGTACTTC	CSARAPTAPLDIQYF
TRBV10-3	.	many	TRBJ2-3	TGTGCCATGGGCCGAGGGGATACGCAGTATTTT	CAMGRGDTQYF
TRBV3-1	.	many	TRBJ2-7	TGTGCCAGCAGCGACCGGGGGAGCTCCTACGAGCAGTACTTC	CASSDRGSSYEQYF
TRBV6-1	.	many	TRBJ2-7	TGTGCCAGCAGTGAAAAGTGGGGCCCCTACGAGCAGTACTTC	CASSEKWGPYEQYF
TRBV2	TRBD2	many	TRBJ2-1	TGTGCCAGCAGTGGTTTGGCGGGAGGGGTAAATGAGCAGTTCTTC	CASSGLAGGVNEQFF
TRBV6-1	.	many	TRBJ2-7	TGTGCCAGCAGGATGGGCAGGGGATTTTTGGCGTCCTACGAGCAGTACTTC	CASRMGRGFLASYEQYF
TRBV28	TRBD1	.	TRBJ2-1	TGTGCCAGCAGTTTGGACCCGGGACAGCCTTTGAATGAGCAGTTCTTC	CASSLDPGQPLNEQFF
TRBV3-1	TRBD2	few	TRBJ2-1	TGTGCCAGCAGCCCAGGTGATACCGGGAGGCCCTCCTACAATGAGCAGTTCTTC	CASSPGDTGRPSYNEQFF
TRBV5-4	TRBD1	few	TRBJ1-4	TGTGCCAGCAGCTCCGGGACAGGGCATGAAAAACTGTTTTTT	CASSSGTGHEKLFF
TRBV20-1	.	many	TRBJ2-1	TGCAGTGCTAGAGGACAGGGAGGCTCCTACAATGAGCAGTTCTTC	CSARGQGGSYNEQFF
TRBV9	TRBD1	many	TRBJ1-2	TGTGCCAGCAGCGTAGGAGGGACAGGACCGACCTATGGCTACACCTTC	CASSVGGTGPTYGYTF
TRBV29-1	TRBD2	.	TRBJ2-1	TGCAGCGTTGAAGACGGGACTAGCGGGAGATTTAATGAGCAGTTCTTC	CSVEDGTSGRFNEQFF